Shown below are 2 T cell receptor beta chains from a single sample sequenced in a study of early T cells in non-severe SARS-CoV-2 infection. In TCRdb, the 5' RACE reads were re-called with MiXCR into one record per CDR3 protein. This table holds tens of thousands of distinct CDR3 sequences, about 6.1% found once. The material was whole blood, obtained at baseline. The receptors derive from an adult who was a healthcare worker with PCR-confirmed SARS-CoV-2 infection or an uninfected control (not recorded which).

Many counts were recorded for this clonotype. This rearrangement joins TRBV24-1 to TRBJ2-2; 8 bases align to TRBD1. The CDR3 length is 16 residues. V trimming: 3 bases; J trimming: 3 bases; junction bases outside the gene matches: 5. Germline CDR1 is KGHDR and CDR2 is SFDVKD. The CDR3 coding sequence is TGTGCCACCAGTGATCCCGGGACAGGCGACACCGGGGAGCTGTTTTTT. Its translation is CATSDPGTGDTGELFF.

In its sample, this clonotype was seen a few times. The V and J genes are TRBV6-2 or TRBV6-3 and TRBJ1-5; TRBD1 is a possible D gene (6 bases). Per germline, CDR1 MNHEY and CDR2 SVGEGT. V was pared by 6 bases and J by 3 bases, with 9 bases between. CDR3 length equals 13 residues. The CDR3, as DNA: TGTGCCAGCAGGGACAGTTCCAATCAGCCCCAGCATTTT. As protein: CASRDSSNQPQHF.